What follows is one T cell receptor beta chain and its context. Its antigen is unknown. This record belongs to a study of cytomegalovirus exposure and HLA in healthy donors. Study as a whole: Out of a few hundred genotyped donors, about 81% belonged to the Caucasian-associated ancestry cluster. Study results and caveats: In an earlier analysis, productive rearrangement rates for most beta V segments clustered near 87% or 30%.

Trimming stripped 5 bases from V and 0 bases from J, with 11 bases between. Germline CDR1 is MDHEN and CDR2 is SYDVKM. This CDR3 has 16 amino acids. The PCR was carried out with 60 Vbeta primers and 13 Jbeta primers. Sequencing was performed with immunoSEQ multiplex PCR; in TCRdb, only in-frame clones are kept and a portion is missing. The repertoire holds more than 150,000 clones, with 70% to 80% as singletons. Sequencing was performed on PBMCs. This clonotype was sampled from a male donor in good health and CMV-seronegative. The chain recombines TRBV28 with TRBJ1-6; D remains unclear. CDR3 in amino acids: CASSADGSSYNSPLHF. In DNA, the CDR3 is TGTGCCAGCAGTGCGGACGGGAGCTCCTATAATTCACCCCTCCACTTT.